The source of this T cell receptor (beta chain) is a study of shared clonotypes between healthy human individuals. CDR1 and CDR2 from the germline V gene are MDHEN and SYDVKM. V lost 5 bases and J lost 9, with 14 bases in between. This CDR3 region has 14 residues. The table came from immunoSEQ multiplex PCR; TCRdb's copy has only in-frame clones and leaves some out. The table has about 1.1 million clones, 77% seen once; the top ten hold roughly 0.83%. The sequencing input was memory CD4+ T cells from PBMCs. Subset in this sample: CD45RA-negative fraction. This clonotype was obtained from a man aged 18 to 35 in good health. Some clones in this sample may be carry-over from other donors' samples. This chain uses TRBV28 with TRBJ1-6; D is uncertain. In DNA, the CDR3 is TGTGCCAGCAGTCTGCCGAGGGAGGGTTCACCCCTCCACTTT. Amino acid sequence: CASSLPREGSPLHF.